Listed below are T cell receptor beta chains from one sample, sequenced in a study of PD-1 blockade in classical Hodgkin lymphoma. The protocol was immunoSEQ multiplex PCR, while the TCRdb copy is restricted to in-frame clones and leaves out a portion. This table holds some 58,000 clones, more than 75% found once. Sequencing was performed on peripheral blood mononuclear cells (PBMCs), taken before the second cycle of nivolumab. These receptors originate from a human donor with classical Hodgkin lymphoma. Each CDR3 is given with its conserved first and last residue.

j_call | v_call | cdr3_aa
TRBJ1-2 | TRBV5-1 | CASSLGTATNYGYTF
TRBJ1-2 | TRBV6-4 | CASSAGTGHYGYTF
TRBJ2-7 | TRBV7-9 | CASSSDGGSEQYF
TRBJ1-2 | TRBV5-1 | CASSLAEINYGYTF
TRBJ1-1 | TRBV30 | CAWRQEGTEAFF
TRBJ2-7 | TRBV29-1 | CSVSALRGGGIYEQYF
TRBJ1-1 | TRBV2 | CASRSGQGIGSEAFF
TRBJ2-7 | TRBV7-9 | CASSLGGVPSYEQYF
TRBJ1-4 | TRBV7-9 | CASSLPVMNEKLFF
TRBJ1-2 | TRBV9 | CASSVAEGNYGYTF
TRBJ1-6 | TRBV10-2 | CASSESTRDNSPLHF
TRBJ1-1 | TRBV2 | CASSGQNTEAFF
TRBJ1-4 | TRBV5-1 | CASSRDRVRGEKLFF
TRBJ2-7 | TRBV7-9 | CASSLGPGSYEQYF
TRBJ1-3 | TRBV5-1 | CASSLIGVNTIYF
TRBJ2-1 | TRBV5-1 | CASSFGAGASNEQFF
TRBJ1-6 | TRBV5-4 | CASSPGQINSPLHF
TRBJ2-3 | TRBV5-1 | CASSLVPADTQYF
TRBJ1-4 | TRBV5-1 | CASSRTGTATNEKLFF
TRBJ2-3 | TRBV6-5 | CASSPGVTDTQYF